One and the same sample provided the 16 T cell receptor beta chains below, sequenced in a study of graft-versus-host responses after intestinal transplantation. The starting material, graft tissue, was processed to release intraepithelial and lamina propria lymphocytes. Produced via immunoSEQ multiplex PCR; TCRdb's table is partial and in-frame only. The profile shows approximately 18,000 clones, around 77% of them singletons. This material consisted of ileum tissue, taken roughly 450 days after intestinal transplant. The receptors were sampled from a human patient who received an intestinal transplant, so some T cells may come from the graft donor.

This clone was observed a single time. The chain couples TRBV7-3 to TRBJ2-3, with D perhaps matching TRBD1 (5 bases). The CDR3 covers 13 residues. Germline CDR1 and CDR2: SGHTA and FQGTGA. V was trimmed by 2 bases and J by 6 bases, leaving 9 bases between them. In DNA form, the CDR3 reads TGTGCCAGCAGCTTACGGCAGGGCGATACGCAGTATTTT. Translating it yields CASSLRQGDTQYF.

In this sample, this clone turned up a few times. V and J are TRBV18 and TRBJ2-1; 9 bases agree with TRBD1. The CDR3 covers 15 residues. Germline V gene sequence: CDR1 KGHSH, CDR2 LQKENI. J lost 8 bases, V lost 2 bases, and 7 bases had no gene match. CDR3 region: CASSPVRDRVHEQFF. Written as DNA, the CDR3 is TGTGCCAGCTCACCAGTCCGGGACAGGGTCCATGAGCAGTTCTTC.

The V call is TRBV9, the J call TRBJ2-3; either TRBD1 or TRBD2 may supply D (5 bases each). The CDR3 is made up of 14 amino acids. CDR1 and CDR2 from the germline V gene are SGDLS and YYNGEE. The ends were cut back, 4 bases at V and 0 bases at J, with 9 bases in the middle. CDR3 in amino acids: CASSPRESTDTQYF. CDR3 nucleotide sequence: TGTGCCAGCAGCCCCAGGGAGAGCACAGATACGCAGTATTTT.

This chain uses TRBV14 with TRBJ1-1; D gene ambiguous. Germline V lookup: CDR1 SGHDN, CDR2 FVKESK. The CDR3 contains 14 residues. V lost 5 bases and J lost 0, with 10 bases in between. The CDR3 reads CASSKAGMNTEAFF. The DNA of the CDR3 is TGTGCCAGCAGCAAAGCCGGGATGAACACTGAAGCTTTCTTT.

V is TRBV7-9 and J is TRBJ2-6; no firm D call. The CDR3 loop spans 13 amino acids. Per the germline V gene, CDR1 is SEHNR and CDR2 is FQNEAQ (reference sequence). The ends were cut back, 2 bases at V and 2 bases at J, with 1 base in the middle. In nucleotides, the CDR3 is TGTGCCAGCAGCTTAACTGGGGCCAACGTCCTGACTTTC. Translating it yields CASSLTGANVLTF. Together with reference TRBV7-9 and TRBJ2-6, the CDR3 gives the full variable domain: DTGVSQNPRHKITKRGQNVTFRCDPISEHNRLYWYRQTLGQGPEFLTYFQNEAQLEKSRLLSDRFSAERPKGSFSTLEIQRTEQGDSAMYLCASSLTGANVLTFGAGSRLTVL.

The V call is TRBV4-2, the J call TRBJ1-4, with D unresolved. The CDR3 is made up of 21 amino acids. Germline lookup yields CDR1 LGHNA and CDR2 YNFKEQ. V was clipped by 4 bases and J by 2 bases, with 29 bases between them. Written as DNA, the CDR3 is TGTGCCAGCAGCCCAAGGCCCAATCGGGGTGGGCTTGGTTCGACTAATGAAAAACTGTTTTTT. This sequence encodes CASSPRPNRGGLGSTNEKLFF.

V is TRBV5-1 and J is TRBJ2-5, with 7 bases matching TRBD1. The CDR3 runs to 15 residues. V lost 2 bases to trimming and J lost 5 bases; unmatched junction nucleotides: 9. From germline, CDR1 is SGHRS and CDR2 YFSETQ. CDR3 sequence reads: CASSFLGTAWETQYF. The CDR3, as DNA: TGCGCCAGCAGCTTTCTCGGGACAGCCTGGGAGACCCAGTACTTC.

The chain is built from TRBV7-6 and TRBJ2-7; D is unclear. The CDR3 runs 12 residues. CDR1 is SGHVS, CDR2 FNYEAQ, per germline. Deletions cut 5 bases from V and 6 bases from J, with 11 bases between. The CDR3 DNA reads as TGTGCCAGCAGCCCCCTATCGCGCGAGCAGTACTTC. It yields the protein CASSPLSREQYF.

The V and J genes are TRBV4-1 and TRBJ1-2; D is undetermined. The germline V gene encodes CDR1 MGHRA and CDR2 YSYEKL. The V and J ends lost 4 bases and 5 bases respectively, with 20 bases between them. The CDR3 has 16 residues. The CDR3 DNA sequence: TGCGCCAGCAGCCCAGTTGGAACGAACCTTTGGTATGGCTACACCTTC. This codes for CASSPVGTNLWYGYTF.

The genes are TRBV6-1 and TRBJ2-7; D is tentatively TRBD1 or TRBD2 (5 bases each). Trimming took 1 base from V and 1 from J, leaving 14 bases between them. Per the germline V gene, CDR1 is MNHNS and CDR2 is SASEGT. The CDR3 totals 16 residues. Written as DNA, the CDR3 is TGTGCCAGCAGTGAAGTCCCCGGGGCCCAATCCTACGAGCAGTACTTC. As protein: CASSEVPGAQSYEQYF.

The V call is TRBV5-5, the J call TRBJ1-4; D ambiguous. The CDR3 is 13 residues long. Trimming removed 4 bases from V and 4 bases from J, with 8 bases in between. The germline CDR1 and CDR2 sequences are SGHKS and YYEKEE (reference sequence). This CDR3 is CASSPGINEKLFF. CDR3 bases: TGTGCCAGCAGCCCCGGAATTAATGAAAAACTGTTTTTT.

This rearrangement joins TRBV2 to TRBJ2-2, with 10 positions matching TRBD2. This CDR3 is 14 amino acids long. Germline assignment: CDR1 SNHLY and CDR2 FYNNEI. With 6 bases clipped from V and 6 bases from J, the junction kept 4 bases outside the gene matches. The CDR3 DNA sequence: TGTGCCAGCAGACCAGCGGGGGGGGCCGGGGAGCTGTTTTTT. It yields the protein CASRPAGGAGELFF.

This clone was detected only once. The V call is TRBV23-1, the J call TRBJ2-5; 12 bases map to TRBD2. TRBV23-1 has ORF status, its function being uncertain. This CDR3 is 18 amino acids long. J was trimmed by 4 bases and V by 0 bases; bases with no gene match: 9. This CDR3 is CASSQSGTSGGRIETQYF. CDR3 nucleotides: TGCGCCAGCAGTCAATCGGGAACTAGCGGGGGGCGTATAGAGACCCAGTACTTC.

The J gene is TRBJ1-5, the V gene TRBV7-2, with unresolved D. This CDR3 region has 12 residues. Trimming took 1 base from V and 6 from J, leaving 4 bases between them. The germline gives CDR1 SGHTA, CDR2 FQGNSA. CDR3 sequence reads: CASSLVGQPQHF. The CDR3 nucleotides are TGTGCCAGCAGCTTAGTTGGTCAGCCCCAGCATTTT.

The chain has TRBV6-1 and TRBJ2-2; 7 bases are shared with TRBD2. Looked up from germline, CDR1 is MNHNS and CDR2 is SASEGT. The CDR3 runs 14 residues. J gave up 5 bases and V 5 bases, and 5 bases lay outside the gene matches. The CDR3 DNA reads TGTGCCAGCAGTTTGTGGCGGGGGACCGGGGAGCTGTTTTTT. This sequence encodes CASSLWRGTGELFF.

V gene TRBV10-2 combines with J gene TRBJ2-4; D is unclear. The CDR3 covers 17 residues. Germline loops: CDR1 WSHSY, CDR2 SAAADI. The V end lost 0 bases, the J end lost 0 bases, and 12 bases lay between the germline ends. The CDR3 nucleotides read TGCGCCAGCAGTGAGTCGGTGCGATTGCTAGCCAAAAACATTCAGTACTTC. Protein product: CASSESVRLLAKNIQYF.